This TCR beta chain was sequenced during a study of vaccination and CD4 T cells after COVID-19. About the study: Convalescent persons amounted to six males plus four females, two of whom were Hispanic.

V shed 1 base and J 4 bases; nucleotides not matched to a gene: 1. CDR3 length equals 14 residues. Per the germline V gene, CDR1 is MDHEN and CDR2 is SYDVKM. This clonotype was detected only a few times. The target antigen is unknown. Indicated treatment: roughly ten-day PBMC culture with coronavirus spike peptide pools or control peptides (ViraFEST assay). Those CD4+ T cells from the unexposed donor predate the COVID-19 pandemic (2011-2018). Sequencing of the DNA from cultured CD4+ T cells was carried out with the Oncomine TCR Beta short-read assay. From cultured CD4+ T cells, genomic DNA was extracted. TCRdb re-analysed the PCR reads in MiXCR, keeping a single row per CDR3 protein. The table shows 9,000 to 13,000 distinct CDR3 sequences, with almost 30% occurring only once.

The chain combines TRBV28 with TRBJ1-5; 7 nucleotides match TRBD1. The sample consisted of CD4+ T cells from blood, cultured in vitro. The clonotype comes from a human donor in good health. CDR3 residues: CASSLLQGNQPQHF. In nucleotides, the CDR3 is TGTGCCAGCAGTTTATTACAGGGGAATCAGCCCCAGCATTTT. The full variable domain, rest sourced from reference TRBV28 and TRBJ1-5, is DVKVTQSSRYLVKRTGEKVFLECVQDMDHENMFWYRQDPGLGLRLIYFSYDVKMKEKGDIPEGYSVSREKKERFSLILESASTNQTSMYLCASSLLQGNQPQHFGDGTRLSIL.